The TCR beta chain under discussion was sequenced for a study of T-cell memory formation after mild COVID-19 (dated by TCRdb to the early 2020s). Context from the whole study: Most TCR sequence clusters were specific to one of the two donors. T-cell clones expanding and contracting after mild COVID-19 in two donors were tracked by longitudinal TCRalpha and TCRbeta repertoire sequencing. Two young, previously healthy adult volunteers made up the cohort, one male and one female. Broader findings and caveats from the paper: Clones that contracted from day 15 to 85 showed balanced CD4/CD8 phenotypes, whereas a second wave of clones that expanded from day 15 to 37 leaned towards CD4+. The second-wave clones that peaked on day 37 were not confirmed to be SARS-CoV-2 specific. The detection of some responding clones in pre-infection memory suggests that pre-existing cross-reactive memory T cells joined the SARS-CoV-2 response. Only two mild cases were covered by the study, and larger cohorts that include severe cases with pre-infection samples were considered necessary. Contracting CD4+ clones were found mainly in CM and EM memory subsets, while CD8+ clones were enriched in EMRA.

Sequencing was carried out with an Illumina NovaSeq 6000. Using 5'RACE with constant-segment primers, TCRalpha and TCRbeta cDNA libraries were constructed, with sample barcodes and unique molecular identifiers added in the process. RNA was extracted from every sample with Trizol reagent. Library amplification was performed in two PCR steps, and a second sample barcode and Illumina TruSeq adapters were introduced in the second step. The libraries were sequenced on an Illumina NovaSeq using 2 x 150 bp paired-end reads. The original pipeline was this. With migec v1.2.7, reads were demultiplexed and then collapsed into UMI-guided consensus sequences. Using mixcr v2.1.11, UMI consensuses were aligned to TRA and TRB V and J templates and then assembled into clonotypes. Expanded or contracted clonotypes were those called significant by both edgeR and NoisET, with noise models trained on biological replicates. For edgeR calls, the thresholds were a false discovery rate-adjusted p below 0.01 and a log2 fold-change of 1. As an exploratory analysis of dynamics, PCA with hierarchical clustering was applied to max-normalized trajectories of the 1000 most abundant clonotypes. Each responding clone was given a CD4 or CD8 phenotype based on the CD4+ and CD8+ repertoires, which had been sequenced separately. TCRdb took the public reads, trimmed them with fastp at Q25, ran MiXCR for clone calling and kept in-frame beta chains. Here each entry gathers all rows of one CDR3 protein and keeps the most common genes and DNA. For this entry, the V and J calls and clone size follow TCRdb and not the study's own pipeline. For this sample there are 470,000 or so distinct CDR3 sequences; about 20% appear just once. The ten top clones hold 9% to 15% of the sample.

PBMCs were isolated by Ficoll-Paque density gradient centrifugation. The CDR3 holds 14 amino acids from the cysteine to the phenylalanine. Just the 42-base CDR3 DNA is kept, in frame starting at base 1. Unmatched junction bases come to 5, with V trimmed by 5 bases and J by 2 bases. CDR1 and CDR2 are drawn from the germline V gene: SGHRS, YFSETQ. Worth noting for this clonotype: Its target antigen remains unknown. Qualities for individual bases were not recorded, and no much larger clone is one base off.

Material for sequencing was PBMCs or a T cell subset sorted from them (not recorded which). The rearranged chain carries TRBV5-1 and TRBJ2-7, with 9 bases aligning to TRBD2. This receptor was identified in an adult woman who had mild COVID-19 (a few samples of this study predate the infection). The sample titles of this study are shuffled in the database, so cell type and time point are left out; the donor was told from shared clones. This receptor carries the CDR3 CASSSGLAPYEQYF. The nucleotide sequence is TGCGCCAGCAGTTCGGGACTAGCCCCCTACGAGCAGTACTTC.